This T cell receptor (beta chain) was identified during a study of blood T cells in healthy people across ages. Study information: Every two T cells gave about one barcoded beta molecule via template switching.

The CDR3 sequence is 13 residues long. Germline V lookup: CDR1 SGHDT, CDR2 YYEEEE. V was pared by 1 base and J by 3 bases, with 2 bases between. Alongside a J-beta primer mix, a sample-barcoded 5' primer served in a second PCR lasting 7 to 11 cycles. A tag from a template-switch adaptor with 12 random nucleotides marked each cDNA molecule. All samples gave at least 3 million CDR3-containing paired-end reads. TCRdb analysed the 5' RACE reads with MiXCR anew, one entry per CDR3 protein. This sample yields around 900,000 distinct CDR3 sequences, of which 25% to 35% are seen a single time; 17% belongs to the top ten. This clonotype was found many times. Samples had at least 6 million PBMCs isolated from them.

Sample: blood. The receptor was derived from an elderly woman in good health. The V gene is TRBV5-6, the J gene TRBJ2-6; D ambiguous. This CDR3 reads CASSLHGANVLTF. CDR3 sequence (DNA): TGTGCCAGCAGCTTGCATGGGGCCAACGTCCTGACTTTC.